This T cell receptor (beta chain) comes out of a study of cytomegalovirus exposure and HLA in healthy donors. Broader study findings: Most TCR beta V segments were productive about 87% or about 30% of the time in an earlier analysis. In a later analysis, fewer than 20,000 TCR beta sequences were associated with HLA alleles at 0.05 false discovery rate.

The PCR was carried out with 60 Vbeta primers and 13 Jbeta primers. Sequenced by immunoSEQ multiplex PCR; TCRdb stores in-frame clones only, minus some. The sample lists 150,000 to 200,000 clones, about 65% occurring once. Concerning this clone itself: As yet, its antigen is unknown.

CDR3 length: 14 residues. Per germline, CDR1 MNHNS and CDR2 SASEGT. Germline trimming cut 10 bases from V and 4 bases from J; bases unmatched to any gene: 11. The chain joins TRBV6-1 to TRBJ2-5; 8 nucleotides line up with TRBD1. Sequencing input: PBMCs. The sequence derives from a middle-aged man in good health and CMV-seropositive. The CDR3 sequence: CATDWTGIVETQYF. Here the CDR3 DNA reads TGTGCCACAGACTGGACAGGGATTGTAGAGACCCAGTACTTC.